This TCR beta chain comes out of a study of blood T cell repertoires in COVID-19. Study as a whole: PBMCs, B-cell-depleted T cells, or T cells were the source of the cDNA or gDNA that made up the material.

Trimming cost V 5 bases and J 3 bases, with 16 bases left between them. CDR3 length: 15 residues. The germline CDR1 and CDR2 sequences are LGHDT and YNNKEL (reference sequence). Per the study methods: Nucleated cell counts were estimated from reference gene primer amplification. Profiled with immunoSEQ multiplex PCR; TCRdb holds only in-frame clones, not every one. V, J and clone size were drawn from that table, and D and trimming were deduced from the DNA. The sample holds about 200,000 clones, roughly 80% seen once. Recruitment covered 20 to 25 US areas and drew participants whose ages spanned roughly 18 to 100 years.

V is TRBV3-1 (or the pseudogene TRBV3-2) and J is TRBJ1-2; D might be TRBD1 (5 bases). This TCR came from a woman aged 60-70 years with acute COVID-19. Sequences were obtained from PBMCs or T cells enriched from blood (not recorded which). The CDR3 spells CASSVLADTYYGYTF. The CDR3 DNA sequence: TGTGCCAGCAGCGTGCTCGCGGACACCTACTATGGCTACACCTTC.